The 23 T cell receptor beta chains below were found in one sample sequenced in a study of Graves' ophthalmopathy and Graves' hyperthyroidism. RNA transcripts were the template, and TCR beta CDR3 regions were amplified from them. The library came from an HTBI-primed first-round RT-PCR and a second-round multiplex PCR. Via MiXCR, TCRdb re-called the multiplex PCR reads, giving one row per CDR3 protein. This table has roughly 610,000 distinct CDR3 sequences, 20% to 25% appearing once. Sequenced sample: peripheral blood. The origin of the receptors is a woman between 18 and 29 years old with stable Graves' hyperthyroidism. Some clones in this sample may be carry-over from other donors' samples.

DNA of the CDR3: TGCGCCAGCAGCCACTCCAGGACTAGCGCTGCCTACGAGCAGTACTTC. It translates to CASSHSRTSAAYEQYF. This rearrangement joins TRBV4-1 to TRBJ2-7, with 9 bases aligning to TRBD2. With 3 bases clipped from V and 2 bases from J, the junction kept 8 bases outside the gene matches. The V gene's germline CDR1 is MGHRA and CDR2 YSYEKL. The CDR3 is 16 amino acids.

V gene TRBV6-1 combines with J gene TRBJ1-5; D remains ambiguous. CDR3 size: 15 residues. Trimming took off 6 bases at V and 1 base at J, with 13 bases between the two ends. Germline loops: CDR1 MNHNS, CDR2 SASEGT. The CDR3 nucleotides read TGTGCCAGCAGACAACGCGGGGTAAGCAATCAGCCCCAGCATTTT. Encoded protein: CASRQRGVSNQPQHF.

This clonotype was recorded at least ten times. The CDR3 DNA reads TGTGCCAGCAGTTCCGACAGGCTTCCCTACCGATCCTCTGGGGCCAACGTCCTGACTTTC. Its protein is CASSSDRLPYRSSGANVLTF. The chain has TRBV6-2 or TRBV6-3 and TRBJ2-6; D may be TRBD1 (6 bases). This CDR3 region has 20 residues. In germline, CDR1 is MNHEY, CDR2 SVGEGT. The V end was cut by 4 bases, the J end by 0 bases, with 22 bases between.

In this sample, this clonotype turned up many times. Written as DNA, the CDR3 is TGTGCCAGCAGCTCGGTAGTCCAAGAGACCCAGTACTTC. This sequence encodes CASSSVVQETQYF. The chain recombines TRBV7-2 with TRBJ2-5, with D hard to call. From germline, CDR1 is SGHTA and CDR2 FQGNSA. Trimming cost V 4 bases and J 1 base, with 7 bases left between them. The CDR3 extends over 13 amino acids.

This clonotype has just a few counts. The chain joins TRBV6-1 to TRBJ2-4; 13 nucleotides match TRBD2. Trimming removed 6 bases from V and 7 bases from J; junction bases left unmatched: 9. The germline gives CDR1 MNHNS, CDR2 SASEGT. The CDR3 covers 16 residues. As DNA, the CDR3 is TGTGCCAGCAGAGCGACTAGCGGGGGGTTGGGGAACATTCAGTACTTC. Its protein product is CASRATSGGLGNIQYF.

The rearrangement uses TRBV5-1 and TRBJ1-2, with TRBD1 matching 8 bases. Germline V gene sequence: CDR1 SGHRS, CDR2 YFSETQ. This CDR3 is 15 amino acids long. V lost 4 bases, J lost 3 bases, and 8 bases stayed unmatched. The CDR3 DNA follows: TGCGCCAGCAGCGCAACCGGGACAGGCGACTATGGCTACACCTTC. Amino acids: CASSATGTGDYGYTF.

This clonotype was detected ten times or more. This rearrangement joins TRBV6-1 to TRBJ1-1; D is undetermined. The germline V gene encodes CDR1 MNHNS and CDR2 SASEGT. The CDR3 runs to 11 residues. The V end lost 7 bases, the J end lost 6 bases, and 9 bases lay between the germline ends. The CDR3 bases are TGTGCCAGCAAAGGGTATGCTGAAGCTTTCTTT. This gives the protein CASKGYAEAFF.

There are many counts of this clonotype. In nucleotides, the CDR3 is TGTGCCAGCAGCGTCCGGGACAGGTCGTTTGAGACCCAGTACTTC. Residues: CASSVRDRSFETQYF. The V call is TRBV11-3, the J call TRBJ2-5, with TRBD1 matching 8 bases. V lost 5 bases, J lost 5 bases, and 10 bases stayed unmatched. Germline loops: CDR1 SGHNT, CDR2 YENEEA. The CDR3 has 15 amino acids.

The chain employs TRBV12-3 or TRBV12-4 and TRBJ1-5; possible D gene TRBD1, 5 bases. This CDR3 contains 14 residues. Trimming removed 5 bases at V and 3 bases at J, with 11 bases between. CDR3 region: CASSPAGNNQPQHF. CDR3 DNA: TGTGCCAGCAGTCCCGCAGGGAACAATCAGCCCCAGCATTTT.

This clonotype was seen ten or more times. The CDR3 sequence is CATEDRGYSNQPQHF. DNA for the CDR3: TGTGCCACCGAGGACAGGGGGTATAGCAATCAGCCCCAGCATTTT. The chain employs TRBV19 and TRBJ1-5; 10 positions agree with TRBD1. The trim removed 10 bases at V and 0 bases at J, leaving 6 bases unmatched. The CDR3 has 15 residues. Germline V lookup: CDR1 LNHDA, CDR2 SQIVND (reference sequence).

This clonotype was seen repeatedly, ten times or more. The rearrangement links TRBV3-1 to TRBJ2-7; TRBD2 aligns across 9 bases. CDR3 length equals 15 residues. V dropped 1 base and J dropped 6; count of bases not matched to a gene: 7. In germline, CDR1 is LGHDT, CDR2 YNNKEL (reference sequence). Written as DNA, the CDR3 is TGTGCCAGCAGCCAAGCTCAAGCGGGAGGTCGCGAGCAGTACTTC. It specifies CASSQAQAGGREQYF.

This sequence joins TRBV3-1 and TRBJ2-2, with 11 bases that match TRBD2. The CDR3 covers 18 residues. In germline, CDR1 is LGHDT, CDR2 YNNKEL (reference sequence). Trimming removed 1 base from V and 1 base from J; junction bases left unmatched: 5. The CDR3 DNA reads as TGTGCCAGCAGCCAAGTTAGCGGGAGGGCCTTGAACACCGGGGAGCTGTTTTTT. Translated: CASSQVSGRALNTGELFF.

The chain joins TRBV7-2 to TRBJ2-7, with 8 nucleotides matching TRBD2. Germline V gives CDR1 SGHTA, CDR2 FQGNSA. V was clipped by 3 bases and J by 6 bases; unmatched bases: 10. The CDR3 totals 15 residues. CDR3 DNA: TGTGCCAGCAGCTTTTACCCGGGACTAGTCTCCGAGCAGTACTTC. Translation: CASSFYPGLVSEQYF. The complete variable domain, with remaining parts taken from reference TRBV7-2 and TRBJ2-7, reads GAGVSQSPSNKVTEKGKDVELRCDPISGHTALYWYRQSLGQGLEFLIYFQGNSAPDKSGLPSDRFSAERTGGSVSTLTIQRTQQEDSAVYLCASSFYPGLVSEQYFGPGTRLTVT.

A few counts support this clonotype. The chain recombines TRBV9 with TRBJ2-3, with a weak D call TRBD1 (6 bases). The germline V and J ends were trimmed by 3 bases and 2 bases, with 10 bases remaining between them. Germline V gene lookup returns CDR1 SGDLS and CDR2 YYNGEE. The CDR3 length is 14 residues. The CDR3 protein is CASSGQVTTDTQYF. In nucleotides, the CDR3 is TGTGCCAGCAGCGGACAGGTCACCACAGATACGCAGTATTTT.

In regard to this clonotype: Because the CDR3 is missing its conserved closing phenylalanine or tryptophan, this is likely a read error. The limits of the CDR3 on the DNA are not certain, so only TCRdb's listed CDR3 is given. The chain recombines TRBV6-5 with TRBJ1-1. The CDR3 is 15 amino acids in total, end residues counted. The germline V gene encodes CDR1 MNHEY and CDR2 SVGAGI. The CDR3 sequence: CASSYPRGGRTESFS.

There are many counts of this clonotype. The chain links TRBV5-1 to TRBJ1-2; D is possibly TRBD1 (6 bases). Looked up from germline, CDR1 is SGHRS and CDR2 is YFSETQ. This CDR3 spans 14 amino acids. The V end lost 1 base, the J end lost 2 bases, and 9 bases lay between the germline ends. The CDR3 reads CASSLNRANYGYTF. CDR3 DNA sequence: TGCGCCAGCAGCTTGAACAGGGCAAACTATGGCTACACCTTC.

On this clonotype itself: A much larger clone lies a single base off, so this may be a read error. This rearrangement joins TRBV30 to TRBJ1-1; D is perhaps TRBD1 (5 bases). Trimming left V 3 bases short and J 5 bases short, with 10 bases between. Germline assignment: CDR1 GTSNPN and CDR2 SVGIG (reference sequence). The CDR3 is made up of 12 amino acids. The CDR3 sequence: CAWRAGRTEAFF. CDR3 DNA: TGTGCCTGGAGGGCAGGGAGGACTGAAGCTTTCTTT.

The rearrangement links TRBV6-5 to TRBJ1-2; no clear D. Germline CDR1 is MNHEY and CDR2 is SVGAGI. V lost 2 bases and J lost 8, with 12 bases in between. The CDR3 covers 13 residues. CDR3 region: CASSYPGLSGYTF. For the CDR3, the DNA is TGTGCCAGCAGTTACCCTGGTCTATCCGGCTACACCTTC.

This clonotype was counted ten times or more. The gene calls are TRBV28 and TRBJ1-6; D gene unclear. Between the trimmed V and J ends, which lost 6 bases and 7 bases, there was a span of 13 bases. Germline V gene lookup returns CDR1 MDHEN and CDR2 SYDVKM. The CDR3 totals 14 residues. Here the CDR3 reads CASSRERENSPLHF. In DNA form, the CDR3 reads TGTGCCAGCAGCCGAGAAAGGGAGAATTCACCCCTCCACTTT.

The table lists this clonotype with a few counts. The gene calls are TRBV18 and TRBJ1-5; 7 bases are a match to TRBD1. CDR1 is KGHSH and CDR2 is LQKENI in the germline V gene. The CDR3 is made up of 15 amino acids. V gave up 4 bases and J gave up 3 bases; unmatched junction bases: 6. The chain's CDR3 is CASSRQGAPNQPQHF. The DNA of the CDR3 is TGTGCCAGCTCACGACAGGGTGCTCCCAATCAGCCCCAGCATTTT.

This clonotype was seen a few times. This sequence joins TRBV12-3 or TRBV12-4 and TRBJ1-5; D unclear. Trimming shortened V by 4 bases and J by 1 base, and 17 bases separated the two germline ends. The CDR3 extends over 17 amino acids. CDR3 in amino acids: CASSSRELELSNQPQHF. The CDR3, as DNA: TGTGCCAGCAGTTCAAGGGAGTTGGAGCTGAGCAATCAGCCCCAGCATTTT.

The table lists this clonotype with many counts. This chain connects TRBV12-3 or TRBV12-4 to TRBJ1-6; D is undetermined. V lost 3 bases and J 5 bases, leaving 5 bases between the germline ends. The CDR3 has 13 residues. The CDR3 reads CASSFNDNSPLHF. The CDR3 DNA is TGTGCCAGCAGTTTTAACGATAATTCACCCCTCCACTTT.

In this sample, this clonotype turned up many times. The gene calls are TRBV24-1 and TRBJ2-5; 7 bases fit TRBD2. Per the germline V gene, CDR1 is KGHDR and CDR2 is SFDVKD. The CDR3 is 14 residues long. V was pared by 5 bases and J by 5 bases, with 7 bases of the junction left unmatched. CDR3 DNA sequence: TGTGCCACCAGTGGCCGGGAGGAGACGGAGACCCAGTACTTC. Protein product: CATSGREETETQYF.